This TCR beta chain came from a study of T cells in Graves' hyperthyroidism and ophthalmopathy. Template material for amplifying TCR beta CDR3 regions consisted of RNA transcripts. First-round RT-PCR with HTBI primers amplified the TCR CDR3 region. TCRdb called the multiplex PCR reads again in MiXCR, with one record for every CDR3 protein. The data contain 600,000 or so distinct CDR3 sequences, roughly 16% of them singletons. Overall study results and limits: A model using 13 V-J features told ophthalmopathy apart from stable hyperthyroidism.

The table lists this clonotype with many counts. What it binds is not known. No progression to ophthalmopathy during 18 months of follow-up defined stable disease. V lost 7 bases, J lost 0 bases, and 21 bases stayed unmatched. CDR3 length equals 20 residues. Germline CDR1 is DFQATT and CDR2 is SNEGSKA (reference sequence). The chain is built from TRBV20-1 and TRBJ2-5; TRBD2 agrees at 12 bases. This clonotype originated in a woman in her 30s with Graves' hyperthyroidism. Sequenced sample: blood. The CDR3 region has the DNA TGCAGTGTGCGGGGACAGGGGAGACTAGCGGGAGACTTCTACCAAGAGACCCAGTACTTC. Amino acid sequence: CSVRGQGRLAGDFYQETQYF.